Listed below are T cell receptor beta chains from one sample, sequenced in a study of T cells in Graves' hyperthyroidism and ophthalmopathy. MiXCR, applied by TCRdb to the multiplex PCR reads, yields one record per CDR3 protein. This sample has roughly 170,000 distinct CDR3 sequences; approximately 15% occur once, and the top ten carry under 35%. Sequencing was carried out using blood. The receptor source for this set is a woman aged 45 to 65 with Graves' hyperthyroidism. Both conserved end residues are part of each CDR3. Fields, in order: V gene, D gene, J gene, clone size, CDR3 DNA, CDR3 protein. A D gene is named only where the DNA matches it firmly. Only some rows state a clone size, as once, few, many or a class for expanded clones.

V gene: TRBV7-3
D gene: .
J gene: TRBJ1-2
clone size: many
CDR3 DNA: TGTGCCAGCAGCCCCGGAGTTAGTGGCCGGGAGAGGGCTGGCTACACCTTC
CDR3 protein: CASSPGVSGRERAGYTF

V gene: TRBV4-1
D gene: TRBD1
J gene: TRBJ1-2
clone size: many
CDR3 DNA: TGCGCCAGCAGCCGGGACAGTGGAGCTAACTATGGCTACACCTTC
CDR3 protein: CASSRDSGANYGYTF

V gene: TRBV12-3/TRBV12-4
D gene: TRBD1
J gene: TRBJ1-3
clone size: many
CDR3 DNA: TGTGCCAGCAGTTCCCGGGACAGGGTACCAGGAAACACCATATATTTT
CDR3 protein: CASSSRDRVPGNTIYF

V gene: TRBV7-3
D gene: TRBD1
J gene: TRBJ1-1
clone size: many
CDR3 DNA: TGTGCCAGCAGCTCGACAGGGGGCGGAGGCACTGAAGCTTTCTTT
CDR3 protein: CASSSTGGGGTEAFF

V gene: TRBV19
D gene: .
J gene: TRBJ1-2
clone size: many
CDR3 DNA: TGTGCCACAGGGGCGGTCCCTTATGGCTACACCTTC
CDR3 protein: CATGAVPYGYTF

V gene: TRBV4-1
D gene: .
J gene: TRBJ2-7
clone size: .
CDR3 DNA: TGCGCCAGCAGCCCAGACCACTCTGAGGCGCGGGAGCAGTACTTC
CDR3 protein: CASSPDHSEAREQYF

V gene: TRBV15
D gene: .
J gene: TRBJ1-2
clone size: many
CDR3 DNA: TGTGCCACCAGCAGAGAGGCTCTAAGGGGCTATGGCTACACCTTC
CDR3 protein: CATSREALRGYGYTF

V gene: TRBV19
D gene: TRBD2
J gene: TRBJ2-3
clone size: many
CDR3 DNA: TGTGCCAGTAGTCCCGCCGTGGGAGCGGGGGGCACAGATACGCAGTATTTT
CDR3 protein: CASSPAVGAGGTDTQYF

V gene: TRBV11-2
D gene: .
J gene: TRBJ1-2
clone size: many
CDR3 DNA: TGTGCCAGCAGCATTAGGGGGGGTACAGGCTATGGCTACACCTTC
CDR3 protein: CASSIRGGTGYGYTF

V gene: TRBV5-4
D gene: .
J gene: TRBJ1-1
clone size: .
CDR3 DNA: TGTGCCAGCAGCCCGGAACCAGGGACGGAAGCTTTCTTT
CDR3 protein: CASSPEPGTEAFF

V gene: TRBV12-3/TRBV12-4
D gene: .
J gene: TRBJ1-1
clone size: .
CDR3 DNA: TGTGCCAGCACGCGGACGGGAGGAACTGAAGCTTTCTTT
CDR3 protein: CASTRTGGTEAFF

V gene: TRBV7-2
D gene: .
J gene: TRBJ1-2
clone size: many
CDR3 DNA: TGTGCCAGCAGCCTCGGAAACTCCTATGGCTACACCTTC
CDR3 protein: CASSLGNSYGYTF

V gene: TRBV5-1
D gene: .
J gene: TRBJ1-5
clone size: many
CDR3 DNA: TGCGCCAGCAGCGAAGGACATAGCAATCAGCCCCAGCATTTT
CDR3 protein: CASSEGHSNQPQHF

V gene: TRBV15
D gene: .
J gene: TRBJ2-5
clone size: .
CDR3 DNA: TGTGCCACCAGCAGAGATCCGGGACCGCAAGAGACCCAGTACTTC
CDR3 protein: CATSRDPGPQETQYF

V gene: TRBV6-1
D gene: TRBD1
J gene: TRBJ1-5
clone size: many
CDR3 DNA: TGTGCCAGCAGCAAACGGACAGGGGTAAACAATCAGCCCCAGCATTTT
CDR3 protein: CASSKRTGVNNQPQHF

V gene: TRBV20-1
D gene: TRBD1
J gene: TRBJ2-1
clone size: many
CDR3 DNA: TGCAGTGCTAGGAGGGGGTCTTGGGACAGGGTGTACAATGAGCAGTTCTTC
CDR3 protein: CSARRGSWDRVYNEQFF

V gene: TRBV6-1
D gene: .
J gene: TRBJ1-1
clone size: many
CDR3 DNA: TGTGCCAGCACCCTAAGGGTAGGACTCATGAACACTGAAGCTTTCTTT
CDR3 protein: CASTLRVGLMNTEAFF

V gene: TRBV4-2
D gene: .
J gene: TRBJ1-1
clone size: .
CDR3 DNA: TGTGCCAGCAGCCAAGACAGGGGCCAAACTGAAGCTTTCTTT
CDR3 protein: CASSQDRGQTEAFF

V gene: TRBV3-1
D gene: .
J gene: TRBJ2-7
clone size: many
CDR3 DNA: TGTGCCAGCAGCCACCAGGGTGGACACGAGCAGTACTTC
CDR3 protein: CASSHQGGHEQYF

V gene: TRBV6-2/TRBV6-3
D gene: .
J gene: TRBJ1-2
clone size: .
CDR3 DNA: TGTGCCAGCCATTACAGCGCCACTAACTATGGCTACACCTTC
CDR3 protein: CASHYSATNYGYTF

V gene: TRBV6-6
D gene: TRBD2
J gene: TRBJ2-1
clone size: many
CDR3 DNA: TGTGCCAGCAGTTACAATAGCGGGGGATTCAATGAGCAGTTCTTC
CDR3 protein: CASSYNSGGFNEQFF

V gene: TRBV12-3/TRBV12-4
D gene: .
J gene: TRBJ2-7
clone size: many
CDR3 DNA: TGTGCCAGCAGTTTGAGGGATATCTACGAGCAGTACTTC
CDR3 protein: CASSLRDIYEQYF

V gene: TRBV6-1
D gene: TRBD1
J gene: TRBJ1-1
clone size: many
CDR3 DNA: TGTGCCAGCAGTATTAACCCACAGGGGGCGGGAGGCACTGAAGCTTTCTTT
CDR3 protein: CASSINPQGAGGTEAFF

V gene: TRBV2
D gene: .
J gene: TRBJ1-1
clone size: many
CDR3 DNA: TGTGCCAGCAGTGACCTTGGGCAGCTCACTGAAGCTTTCTTT
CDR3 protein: CASSDLGQLTEAFF